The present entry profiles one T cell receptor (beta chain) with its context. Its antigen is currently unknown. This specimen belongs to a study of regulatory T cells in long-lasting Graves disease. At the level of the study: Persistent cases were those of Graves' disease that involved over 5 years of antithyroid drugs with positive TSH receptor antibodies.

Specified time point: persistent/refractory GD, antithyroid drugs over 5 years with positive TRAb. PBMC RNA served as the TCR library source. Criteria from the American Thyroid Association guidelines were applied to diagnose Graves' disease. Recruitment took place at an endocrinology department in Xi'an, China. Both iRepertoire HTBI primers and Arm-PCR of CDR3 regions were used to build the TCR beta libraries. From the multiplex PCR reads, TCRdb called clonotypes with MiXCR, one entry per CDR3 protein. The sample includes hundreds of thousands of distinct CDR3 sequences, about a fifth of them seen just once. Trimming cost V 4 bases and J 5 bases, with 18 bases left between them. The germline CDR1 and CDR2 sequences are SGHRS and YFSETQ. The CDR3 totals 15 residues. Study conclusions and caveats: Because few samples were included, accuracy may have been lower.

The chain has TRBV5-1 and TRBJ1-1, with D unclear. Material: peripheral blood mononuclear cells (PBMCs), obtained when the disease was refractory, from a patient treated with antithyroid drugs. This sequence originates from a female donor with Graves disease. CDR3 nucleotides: TGCGCCAGCAGCCCTGCGGGCGCGGGCGTGACTGAAGCTTTCTTT. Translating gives CASSPAGAGVTEAFF.